These 2 T cell receptor beta chains were sequenced from one sample in a study of post-analysis software for immune sequencing data. These receptors' targets are unknown. Carried by the TCR beta cDNA libraries were unique molecular identifiers. MiXCR, applied by TCRdb to the PCR reads, yields one record per CDR3 protein. The sample holds roughly 730,000 distinct CDR3 sequences, 30% seen once. Overall study results and limits: Roughly five TRBV segments, including TRBV5-6, TRBV5-1 and TRBV20-1, were more frequent in patients than controls.

The sample was blood. The receptors here all came from a girl aged 5-17 years with multiple sclerosis.

This clonotype was counted a single time. J is TRBJ2-5 and V is TRBV29-1; D is ambiguous. V was cut by 5 bases and J by 5 bases, with 18 bases left in between. The CDR3 contains 14 residues. CDR1 and CDR2 (germline): SQVTM, ANQGSEA. In nucleotides, the CDR3 is TGCAGCGTTTTAAGAAGGGCCATCGGGGAGACCCAGTACTTC. It codes for CSVLRRAIGETQYF.

This clonotype was counted a few times. The chain recombines TRBV20-1 with TRBJ1-1; 7 nucleotides align to TRBD1. The CDR3 has 12 residues. CDR1 DFQATT and CDR2 SNEGSKA come from the germline V gene (reference sequence). V gave up 0 bases and J gave up 7 bases; unmatched junction bases: 2. CDR3 in amino acids: CSAREGTVEAFF. The CDR3 region has the DNA TGCAGTGCTAGAGAAGGGACAGTTGAAGCTTTCTTT.